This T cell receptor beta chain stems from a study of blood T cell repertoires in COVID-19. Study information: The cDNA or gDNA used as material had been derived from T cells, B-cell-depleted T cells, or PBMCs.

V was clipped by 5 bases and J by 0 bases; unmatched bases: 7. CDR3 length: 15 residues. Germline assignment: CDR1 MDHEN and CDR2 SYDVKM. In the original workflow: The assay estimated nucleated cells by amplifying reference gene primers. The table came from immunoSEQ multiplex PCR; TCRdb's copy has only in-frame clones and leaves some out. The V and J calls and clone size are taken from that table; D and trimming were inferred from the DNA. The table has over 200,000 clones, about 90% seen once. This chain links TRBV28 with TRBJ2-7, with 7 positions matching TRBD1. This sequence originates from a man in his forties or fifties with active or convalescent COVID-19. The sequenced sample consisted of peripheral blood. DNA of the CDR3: TGTGCCAGCAGTCCCGTCGGGACAGTCTCCTACGAGCAGTACTTC. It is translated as CASSPVGTVSYEQYF.